The 18 T cell receptor beta chains in this list originate from one sample, sequenced in a study of T-cell reconstitution after alpha-beta-depleted transplantation in children. Researchers prepared the TCRbeta library using unique molecular identifiers, the study reports. One entry per CDR3 protein, called by TCRdb with MiXCR from the PCR reads. The sample lists some 250,000 distinct CDR3 sequences, 12% occurring once. This specimen consisted of PBMCs from the stem cell graft donor, obtained from the stem cell graft. The receptors were gathered from a human donor who donated a stem cell graft to a child with acute lymphoblastic leukemia.

In this sample, this clonotype turned up many times. The rearrangement uses TRBV20-1 and TRBJ2-3; D is unresolved. The length of the CDR3 is 13 residues. CDR1 and CDR2 (germline): DFQATT, SNEGSKA (reference sequence). The V end lost 1 base, the J end lost 2 bases, and 7 bases lay between the germline ends. CDR3 region: CSARGGPTDTQYF. CDR3 nucleotides: TGCAGTGCTAGAGGCGGACCCACAGATACGCAGTATTTT.

This clonotype showed up many times. The chain employs TRBV10-3 and TRBJ2-7; 10 nucleotides agree with TRBD1. Per the germline V gene, CDR1 is ENHRY and CDR2 is SYGVKD. The CDR3 sequence is 13 residues long. With 6 bases clipped from V and 4 bases from J, the junction kept 3 bases outside the gene matches. CDR3 DNA: TGTGCCATCAGAACGGGACAGGGGTACGAGCAGTACTTC. The encoded protein is CAIRTGQGYEQYF.

This clonotype was detected ten times or more. The genes are TRBV5-1 and TRBJ1-1, with no clear D. Trimming took 4 bases from V and 9 from J, leaving 10 bases between them. This CDR3 is built from 11 residues. Germline lookup yields CDR1 SGHRS and CDR2 YFSETQ. Here the CDR3 reads CASSTGRKAFF. DNA for the CDR3: TGCGCCAGCAGCACCGGACGTAAAGCTTTCTTT.

As to this clonotype: A much larger clone differs by one base, so this may be a read error. J is TRBJ2-5 and V is TRBV11-2; 8 nucleotides align to TRBD1. This CDR3 contains 16 residues. Germline V gene data show CDR1 as SGHAT and CDR2 as FQNNGV. Here the CDR3 reads CDSSPPGGDEGKTQYF. CDR3 sequence (DNA): TGTGACAGCAGCCCTCCAGGGGGCGATGAGGGAAAGACCCAGTACTTC.

This sequence joins TRBV5-6 and TRBJ2-7; D is undetermined. V was shortened by 3 bases and J by 0 bases, with 7 bases between the two germline ends. This CDR3 comprises 13 residues. The germline CDR1 and CDR2 sequences are SGHDT and YYEEEE. The CDR3 here is CASSWANSYEQYF. CDR3 sequence (DNA): TGTGCCAGCAGCTGGGCCAACTCCTACGAGCAGTACTTC.

The rearrangement joins TRBV3-1 to TRBJ2-1; TRBD2 agrees at 16 bases. V was pared by 11 bases and J by 2 bases, with 15 bases of the junction left unmatched. The CDR3 totals 19 residues. Germline loops: CDR1 LGHDT, CDR2 YNNKEL (reference sequence). The DNA of the CDR3 is TGTGCCTGCTGTGGGGGACTAGCGGGGGGGCCGCGTACCTACAATGAGCAGTTCTTC. Protein: CACCGGLAGGPRTYNEQFF.

The chain uses TRBV29-1 and TRBJ2-5; D may be TRBD1 (5 bases). The CDR3 is 12 residues long. V was clipped by 3 bases and J by 8 bases, with 13 bases between them. The germline gives CDR1 SQVTM, CDR2 ANQGSEA. CDR3 bases: TGCAGCGTTGAGGGTGACAGCCAAACCCAGTACTTC. Residues: CSVEGDSQTQYF.

The J gene is TRBJ2-7, the V gene TRBV29-1; TRBD1 is a possible D gene (6 bases). Trimming shortened V by 7 bases and J by 2 bases, and 18 bases separated the two germline ends. The germline V gene encodes CDR1 SQVTM and CDR2 ANQGSEA. The CDR3 spans 14 residues. The CDR3 is CSGWAGVGTYEQYF. CDR3 DNA: TGCAGCGGCTGGGCAGGGGTTGGAACCTACGAGCAGTACTTC.

V usage is TRBV19 and J usage is TRBJ2-5; tentatively, D is TRBD1 (5 bases). The V end lost 4 bases, the J end lost 5 bases, and 17 bases lay between the germline ends. This CDR3 has 15 amino acids. Germline CDR1 is LNHDA and CDR2 is SQIVND (reference sequence). The CDR3 reads CASSKGWGLGETQYF. CDR3 nucleotide sequence: TGTGCCAGTAGTAAAGGGTGGGGCCTCGGGGAGACCCAGTACTTC.

This clonotype was counted many times. The chain recombines TRBV6-5 with TRBJ1-6, with D maybe TRBD1 (6 bases). Germline values: CDR1 MNHEY, CDR2 SVGAGI. The V end was cut by 0 bases, the J end by 7 bases, with 10 bases between. This CDR3 has 15 residues. The CDR3 is CASSYSPGVNSPLHF. The CDR3 nucleotides read TGTGCCAGCAGTTACTCGCCAGGGGTAAATTCACCCCTCCACTTT.

This clonotype was counted at least ten times. The gene calls are TRBV4-3 and TRBJ2-4; the match to TRBD1 covers 9 bases. The CDR3 runs 17 residues. After removal of 2 bases from V and 3 bases from J, the junction contained 8 bases not matched to a gene. CDR1 and CDR2 from the germline V gene are LGHNA and YSLEER. CDR3 amino acids: CASSQFTGGVGKNIQYF. CDR3 sequence (DNA): TGCGCCAGCAGCCAATTCACAGGGGGCGTTGGCAAAAACATTCAGTACTTC.

The rearrangement joins TRBV13 to TRBJ2-7; 7 bases map to TRBD1. J was trimmed by 6 bases and V by 6 bases; bases with no gene match: 8. Per the germline V gene, CDR1 is PRHDT and CDR2 is FYEKMQ (reference sequence). CDR3 length equals 13 residues. The CDR3 region has the DNA TGTGCCAGCAGAGCCGGGACAGATGGCGAGCAGTACTTC. It is translated as CASRAGTDGEQYF. Filled out from reference TRBV13 and TRBJ2-7, the complete variable domain reads AAGVIQSPRHLIKEKRETATLKCYPIPRHDTVYWYQQGPGQDPQFLISFYEKMQSDKGSIPDRFSAQQFSDYHSELNMSSLELGDSALYFCASRAGTDGEQYFGPGTRLTVT.

This clonotype has at least ten counts. V usage is TRBV10-3 and J usage is TRBJ2-7; D unresolved. There are 11 residues in the CDR3. V dropped 7 bases and J dropped 2 bases, with 6 bases sitting between them. Germline values: CDR1 ENHRY, CDR2 SYGVKD. As DNA, the CDR3 is TGTGCCATCAAGGCACCCTACGAGCAGTACTTC. Its translation: CAIKAPYEQYF.

This clonotype was picked up many times. The CDR3 protein is CASRTGSSYNEQFF. The CDR3 nucleotides read TGTGCCAGCAGGACAGGGAGCTCCTACAATGAGCAGTTCTTC. The chain uses TRBV6-2 or TRBV6-3 and TRBJ2-1; 7 bases match TRBD1. This CDR3 spans 14 amino acids. J gave up 0 bases and V 6 bases, and 2 bases lay outside the gene matches. The germline gives CDR1 MNHEY, CDR2 SVGEGT.

In its sample, this clonotype was seen a few times. The gene calls are TRBV5-1 and TRBJ2-5, with D possibly matching TRBD1 (6 bases). Germline lookup yields CDR1 SGHRS and CDR2 YFSETQ. The length of the CDR3 is 15 residues. V was cut by 3 bases and J by 3 bases, with 15 bases left in between. This chain's CDR3 is CASSSGDRVKETQYF. The CDR3 coding sequence is TGCGCCAGCAGCTCAGGGGATAGGGTCAAAGAGACCCAGTACTTC.

This clonotype was picked up many times. The chain carries TRBV12-3 or TRBV12-4 and TRBJ2-6, with 7 bases fitting TRBD1. V lost 6 bases to trimming and J lost 2 bases; unmatched junction nucleotides: 4. This CDR3 spans 15 amino acids. For the CDR3, the DNA is TGTGCCAGCAGAACAGGGGTTGCTGGGGCCAACGTCCTGACTTTC. As protein: CASRTGVAGANVLTF.

The rearrangement links TRBV2 to TRBJ2-2, with D tentatively TRBD1 (6 bases). The CDR3 has 15 amino acids. Germline loops: CDR1 SNHLY, CDR2 FYNNEI. V was shortened by 10 bases and J by 6 bases, with 21 bases between the two germline ends. The CDR3 DNA follows: TGTGCCATCTGGGGACAAGAGTTCGTCGCCGGGGAGCTGTTTTTT. Protein: CAIWGQEFVAGELFF.

This clonotype has a count of ten or more. The chain carries TRBV28 and TRBJ2-2; D gene ambiguous. V was trimmed by 5 bases and J by 3 bases, leaving 7 bases between them. The germline CDR1 and CDR2 sequences are MDHEN and SYDVKM. The length of the CDR3 is 13 residues. The CDR3: CASSPPHTGELFF. CDR3 nucleotide sequence: TGTGCCAGCAGTCCCCCGCACACCGGGGAGCTGTTTTTT. Using reference TRBV28 and TRBJ2-2 for the parts outside the CDR3, the full variable domain is DVKVTQSSRYLVKRTGEKVFLECVQDMDHENMFWYRQDPGLGLRLIYFSYDVKMKEKGDIPEGYSVSREKKERFSLILESASTNQTSMYLCASSPPHTGELFFGEGSRLTVL.